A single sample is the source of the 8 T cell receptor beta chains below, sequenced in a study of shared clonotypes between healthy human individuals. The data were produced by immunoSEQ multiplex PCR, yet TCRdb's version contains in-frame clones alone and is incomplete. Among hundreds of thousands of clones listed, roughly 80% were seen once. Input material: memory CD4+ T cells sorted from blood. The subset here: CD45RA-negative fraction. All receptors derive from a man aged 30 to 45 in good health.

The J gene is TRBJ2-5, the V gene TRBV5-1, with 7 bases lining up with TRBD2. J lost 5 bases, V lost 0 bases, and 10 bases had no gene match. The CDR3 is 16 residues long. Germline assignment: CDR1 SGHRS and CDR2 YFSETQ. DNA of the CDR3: TGCGCCAGCAGCTTGGACGGGGGGACGATTATGGAGACCCAGTACTTC. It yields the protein CASSLDGGTIMETQYF.

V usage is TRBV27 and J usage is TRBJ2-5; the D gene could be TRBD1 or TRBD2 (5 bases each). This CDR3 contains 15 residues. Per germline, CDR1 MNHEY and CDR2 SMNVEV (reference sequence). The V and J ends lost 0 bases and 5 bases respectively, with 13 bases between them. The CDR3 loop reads CASSLSGTTGETQYF. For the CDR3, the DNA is TGTGCCAGCAGTTTATCCGGGACCACCGGCGAGACCCAGTACTTC.

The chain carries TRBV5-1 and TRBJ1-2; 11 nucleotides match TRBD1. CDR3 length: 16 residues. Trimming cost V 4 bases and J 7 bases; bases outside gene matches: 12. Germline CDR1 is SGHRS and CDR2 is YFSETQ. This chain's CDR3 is CASSTNPGQGASGYTF. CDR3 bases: TGCGCCAGCAGCACAAACCCCGGACAGGGGGCCAGTGGCTACACCTTC.

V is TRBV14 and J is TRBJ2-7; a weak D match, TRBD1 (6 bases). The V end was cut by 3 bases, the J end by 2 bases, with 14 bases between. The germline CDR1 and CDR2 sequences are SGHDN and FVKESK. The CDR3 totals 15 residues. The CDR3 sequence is CASSQLTGFTYEQYF. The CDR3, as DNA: TGTGCCAGCAGCCAGCTGACAGGTTTTACCTACGAGCAGTACTTC. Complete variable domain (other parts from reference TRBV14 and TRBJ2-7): EAGVTQFPSHSVIEKGQTVTLRCDPISGHDNLYWYRRVMGKEIKFLLHFVKESKQDESGMPNNRFLAERTGGTYSTLKVQPAELEDSGVYFCASSQLTGFTYEQYFGPGTRLTVT.

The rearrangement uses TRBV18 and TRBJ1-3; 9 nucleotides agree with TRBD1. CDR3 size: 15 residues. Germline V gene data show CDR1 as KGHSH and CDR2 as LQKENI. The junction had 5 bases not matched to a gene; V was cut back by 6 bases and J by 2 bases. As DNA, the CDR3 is TGTGCCAGCTCGCTACAGGGGGCTACTGGAAACACCATATATTTT. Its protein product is CASSLQGATGNTIYF. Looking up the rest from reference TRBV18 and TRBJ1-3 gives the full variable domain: NAGVMQNPRHLVRRRGQEARLRCSPMKGHSHVYWYRQLPEEGLKFMVYLQKENIIDESGMPKERFSAEFPKEGPSILRIQQVVRGDSAAYFCASSLQGATGNTIYFGEGSWLTVV.

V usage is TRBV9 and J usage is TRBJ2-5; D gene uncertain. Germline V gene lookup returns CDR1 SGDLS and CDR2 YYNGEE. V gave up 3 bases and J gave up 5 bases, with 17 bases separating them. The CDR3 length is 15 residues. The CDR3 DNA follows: TGTGCCAGCAGCGAAATCCGACAAAATGGGGAGACCCAGTACTTC. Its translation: CASSEIRQNGETQYF.

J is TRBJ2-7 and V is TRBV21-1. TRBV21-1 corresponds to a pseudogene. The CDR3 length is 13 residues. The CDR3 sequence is CASSIGTNYEQYF. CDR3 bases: TGTGCCAGCAGCATCGGGACCAACTACGAGCAGTACTTC.

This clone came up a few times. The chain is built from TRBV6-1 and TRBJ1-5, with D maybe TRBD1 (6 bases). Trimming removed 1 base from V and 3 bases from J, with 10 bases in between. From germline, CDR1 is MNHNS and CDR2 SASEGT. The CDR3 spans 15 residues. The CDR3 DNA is TGTGCCAGCAGTGAAGAAACAGGGTTCAATCAGCCCCAGCATTTT. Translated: CASSEETGFNQPQHF.